This TCR beta chain was found in a study of Graves' ophthalmopathy and Graves' hyperthyroidism. Study-wide results and caveats: The majority of expanded thyroid clonotypes above 0.001 frequency also occurred in blood. The model predicted progression of ophthalmopathy with a sensitivity of about 68%, and its specificity was approximately 77%.

Orbital computed tomography, thyroid ultrasound, TRAb, serum thyroxine and clinical symptoms formed the basis of diagnosis. The germline V and J ends were trimmed by 8 bases and 6 bases, with 8 bases remaining between them. The germline V gene encodes CDR1 SNHLY and CDR2 FYNNEI. This CDR3 region has 11 residues. This clonotype was recorded many times. Its antigen is unknown. TCR beta CDR3 amplification used RNA transcripts. First-round RT-PCR relied on HTBI primers, and a second-round multiplex PCR came next. TCRdb reanalysed the multiplex PCR reads using MiXCR and keeps one entry per CDR3 protein. This sample has about 220,000 distinct CDR3 sequences, with under 25% found just once.

The origin of this receptor is a woman between 45 and 65 years old with Graves' ophthalmopathy. J is TRBJ2-4 and V is TRBV2, with a tentative D call TRBD2 (6 bases). Sequencing was performed on peripheral blood. In DNA, the CDR3 is TGTGCCAGCGCGGAGGGAAACATTCAGTACTTC. It is translated as CASAEGNIQYF.